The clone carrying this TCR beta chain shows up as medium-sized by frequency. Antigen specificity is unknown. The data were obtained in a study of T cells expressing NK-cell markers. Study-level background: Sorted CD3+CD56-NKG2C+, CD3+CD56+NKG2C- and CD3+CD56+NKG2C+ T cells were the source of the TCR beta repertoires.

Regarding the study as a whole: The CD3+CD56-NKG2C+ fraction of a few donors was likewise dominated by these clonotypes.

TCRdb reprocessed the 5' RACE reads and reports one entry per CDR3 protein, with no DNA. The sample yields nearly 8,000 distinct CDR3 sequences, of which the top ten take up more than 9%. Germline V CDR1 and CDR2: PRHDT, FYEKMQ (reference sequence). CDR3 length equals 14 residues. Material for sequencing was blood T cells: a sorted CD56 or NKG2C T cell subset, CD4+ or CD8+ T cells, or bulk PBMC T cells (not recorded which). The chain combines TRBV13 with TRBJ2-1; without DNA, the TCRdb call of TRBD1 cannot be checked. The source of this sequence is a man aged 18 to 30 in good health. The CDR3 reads CASSLDQGSNEQFF.